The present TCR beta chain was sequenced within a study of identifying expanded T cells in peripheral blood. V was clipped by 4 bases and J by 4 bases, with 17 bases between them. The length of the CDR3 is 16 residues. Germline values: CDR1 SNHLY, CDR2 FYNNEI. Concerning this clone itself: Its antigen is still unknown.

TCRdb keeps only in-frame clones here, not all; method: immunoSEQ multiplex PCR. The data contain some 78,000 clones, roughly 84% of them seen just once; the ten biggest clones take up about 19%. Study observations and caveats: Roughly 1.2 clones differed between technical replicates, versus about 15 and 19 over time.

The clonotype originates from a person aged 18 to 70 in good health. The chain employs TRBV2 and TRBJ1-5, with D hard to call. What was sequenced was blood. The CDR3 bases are TGTGCCAGCAGTGGTTCCCCTACCCTGGGGAATCAGCCCCAGCATTTT. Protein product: CASSGSPTLGNQPQHF.